Below, 27 T cell receptor beta chains from the same sample are listed, as sequenced in a study of control samples from healthy donors and cancer patients. The assay was immunoSEQ multiplex PCR, and TCRdb's table has in-frame clones only and misses some. The profile shows around 160,000 clones, over 85% of them singletons. Sequenced sample: blood. These receptors all come from a man between 18 and 29 years old in good health.

This sequence joins TRBV6-6 and TRBJ1-1; D remains unclear. This CDR3 is built from 11 residues. V was trimmed by 0 bases and J by 6 bases, leaving 2 bases between them. Germline assignment: CDR1 MNHNY and CDR2 SVGAGI (reference sequence). CDR3 loop: CASSYSSEAFF. The CDR3, as DNA: TGTGCCAGCAGTTACTCTTCTGAAGCTTTCTTT.

V is TRBV9 and J is TRBJ1-1; no clear D. This CDR3 contains 14 residues. With 0 bases removed from V and 8 bases from J, the gap between germline ends came to 14 bases. Germline V gene data show CDR1 as SGDLS and CDR2 as YYNGEE. CDR3 residues: CASSVALGGGEAFF. The DNA of the CDR3 is TGTGCCAGCAGCGTAGCGTTAGGAGGCGGAGAAGCTTTCTTT.

The rearrangement links TRBV12-3 or TRBV12-4 to TRBJ2-7; possibly TRBD2 for D (5 bases). The CDR3 runs 12 residues. The V gene lost 6 bases and the J gene lost 3 bases, with 9 bases spanning the gap. The CDR3 coding sequence is TGTGCCAGCAGCGCCGCGGGCTACGAGCAGTACTTC. Protein sequence: CASSAAGYEQYF.

This chain connects TRBV3-1 (or the pseudogene TRBV3-2) to TRBJ1-2; D perhaps matches TRBD1 (5 bases). CDR3 length: 13 residues. Trimming took 0 bases from V and 5 from J, leaving 7 bases between them. Germline V gene data show CDR1 as LGHDT and CDR2 as YNNKEL (reference sequence). The CDR3: CASSQEGPYGYTF. CDR3 sequence (DNA): TGTGCCAGCAGCCAAGAGGGACCATATGGCTACACCTTC.

The chain carries TRBV30 and TRBJ1-4; possible D gene TRBD1, 5 bases. V was cut by 2 bases and J by 8 bases, with 18 bases left in between. The CDR3 is 15 amino acids. Germline V gives CDR1 GTSNPN, CDR2 SVGIG (reference sequence). CDR3 loop: CAWSKITRGSEKLFF. Written as DNA, the CDR3 is TGTGCCTGGAGTAAGATTACACGGGGCTCGGAAAAACTGTTTTTT. The complete variable domain, with remaining parts taken from reference TRBV30 and TRBJ1-4, reads SQTIHQWPATLVQPVGSPLSLECTVEGTSNPNLYWYRQAAGRGLQLLFYSVGIGQISSEVPQNLSASRPQDRQFILSSKKLLLSDSGFYLCAWSKITRGSEKLFFGSGTQLSVL.

The V and J genes are TRBV27 and TRBJ2-7; D is possibly TRBD1 or TRBD2 (5 bases each). Looked up from germline, CDR1 is MNHEY and CDR2 is SMNVEV (reference sequence). The CDR3 covers 14 residues. V gave up 5 bases and J gave up 1 base, with 12 bases separating them. CDR3 nucleotide sequence: TGTGCCAGCAGTGACAGACTAACATCCTACGAGCAGTACTTC. Its translation: CASSDRLTSYEQYF.

The V call is TRBV19, the J call TRBJ1-1; the D is unclear. The germline V gene has CDR1 LNHDA and CDR2 SQIVND (reference sequence). The CDR3 spans 16 residues. The V gene lost 6 bases and the J gene lost 4 bases, with 21 bases spanning the gap. In DNA, the CDR3 is TGTGCCAGTAGCACAGCGGGGTTGGGGAAACGCACTGAAGCTTTCTTT. It translates to CASSTAGLGKRTEAFF.

This clone was counted only a few times. This CDR3 reads CASSTGAVGNTIYF. For the CDR3, the DNA is TGTGCCAGCAGCACTGGGGCAGTAGGAAACACCATATATTTT. The chain carries TRBV3-1 (or the pseudogene TRBV3-2) and TRBJ1-3; D perhaps matches TRBD1 (5 bases). The CDR3 length is 14 residues. Germline CDR1 and CDR2: LGHDT and YNNKEL (reference sequence). Trimming shortened V by 5 bases and J by 4 bases, and 12 bases separated the two germline ends.

This clone was seen just once. The chain joins TRBV18 to TRBJ2-7, with a weak D call TRBD1 (5 bases). The CDR3 consists of 13 residues. Trimming took 5 bases from V and 4 from J, leaving 12 bases between them. Per the germline V gene, CDR1 is KGHSH and CDR2 is LQKENI. DNA for the CDR3: TGTGCCAGCTCAGAAGCAGGGAAGTACGAGCAGTACTTC. It encodes CASSEAGKYEQYF.

The rearrangement joins TRBV29-1 to TRBJ2-7; the D is unclear. Germline V gene lookup returns CDR1 SQVTM and CDR2 ANQGSEA. This CDR3 comprises 12 residues. Trimming stripped 3 bases from V and 0 bases from J, with 6 bases between. CDR3 region: CSVEQNSYEQYF. CDR3 nucleotides: TGCAGCGTTGAGCAGAACTCCTACGAGCAGTACTTC.

The chain carries TRBV9 and TRBJ2-2; the match to TRBD1 covers 7 bases. There are 13 residues in the CDR3. The germline CDR1 and CDR2 sequences are SGDLS and YYNGEE. V was clipped by 4 bases and J by 7 bases; unmatched bases: 4. CDR3 residues: CASSPYRGGELFF. The CDR3 DNA reads as TGTGCCAGCAGCCCATACAGGGGCGGGGAGCTGTTTTTT.

The rearrangement links TRBV11-3 to TRBJ2-1, with 10 bases lining up with TRBD2. CDR3 length equals 15 residues. V lost 4 bases and J lost 4; bases outside the gene matches: 4. Germline CDR1 reads SGHNT; CDR2 reads YENEEA. This CDR3 is CASSSGLADYNEQFF. As DNA, the CDR3 is TGTGCCAGCAGCTCAGGACTAGCGGATTACAATGAGCAGTTCTTC.

The chain uses TRBV5-1 and TRBJ1-1; 7 bases are a match to TRBD1. The CDR3 is made up of 13 amino acids. The trim removed 0 bases at V and 8 bases at J, leaving 4 bases unmatched. Germline CDR1 is SGHRS and CDR2 is YFSETQ. The CDR3 DNA reads TGCGCCAGCAGCTTGGCAGGGGGGGACGAAGCTTTCTTT. It specifies CASSLAGGDEAFF.

The V and J genes are TRBV15 and TRBJ1-2; possibly TRBD1 for D (5 bases). Trimming shortened V by 3 bases and J by 0 bases, and 8 bases separated the two germline ends. Looked up from germline, CDR1 is LNHNV and CDR2 is YYDKDF (reference sequence). The CDR3 length is 14 residues. CDR3 amino acids: CATSSWDSNYGYTF. CDR3 nucleotide sequence: TGTGCCACCAGCAGTTGGGACTCTAACTATGGCTACACCTTC.

The rearrangement links TRBV10-3 to TRBJ2-7; unclear D gene. V dropped 4 bases and J dropped 2 bases, with 9 bases sitting between them. The germline V gene encodes CDR1 ENHRY and CDR2 SYGVKD. The CDR3 is 13 residues long. The CDR3 sequence: CAISVTVTYEQYF. The CDR3 nucleotides read TGTGCCATCAGTGTGACGGTAACCTACGAGCAGTACTTC.

This clone was seen repeatedly, ten times or more. The CDR3 DNA is TGTGCCAGCAGTTTAGCGCCCAGGGGCTACGAGCAGTACTTC. Translated, it gives CASSLAPRGYEQYF. V and J are TRBV27 and TRBJ2-7; perhaps TRBD1 as D (6 bases). The V gene lost 2 bases and the J gene lost 3 bases, with 11 bases spanning the gap. Germline V gives CDR1 MNHEY, CDR2 SMNVEV (reference sequence). The CDR3 is 14 residues long.

The chain uses TRBV27 and TRBJ2-7; 7 positions agree with TRBD2. This CDR3 is built from 13 residues. The V and J ends lost 9 bases and 6 bases, in that order; junction bases with no gene match: 11. Germline V lookup: CDR1 MNHEY, CDR2 SMNVEV (reference sequence). CDR3 nucleotide sequence: TGTGCCAGTACAACGGCTAGCGGTTTCGAGCAGTACTTC. Protein: CASTTASGFEQYF.

A word on this clone: The same CDR3 is also encoded by other DNA sequences in this sample. The genes are TRBV6-5 and TRBJ1-1; no definite D call. Germline V gene sequence: CDR1 MNHEY, CDR2 SVGAGI. The CDR3 has 11 amino acids. The V and J ends lost 3 bases and 4 bases respectively, with 3 bases between them. This chain's CDR3 is CASSYGTEAFF. Here the CDR3 DNA reads TGTGCCAGCAGTTATGGCACTGAAGCTTTCTTT.

V gene TRBV2 combines with J gene TRBJ2-1; a weak D match, TRBD2 (6 bases). The CDR3 loop spans 14 amino acids. With 8 bases removed from V and 0 bases from J, the gap between germline ends came to 11 bases. Germline values: CDR1 SNHLY, CDR2 FYNNEI. The CDR3 coding sequence is TGTGCCAGCGCTCCGGGACTCTCCTACAATGAGCAGTTCTTC. It yields the protein CASAPGLSYNEQFF.

This chain links TRBV12-3 or TRBV12-4 with TRBJ2-1; unclear D gene. The CDR3 runs 11 residues. Between the trimmed V and J ends, which lost 5 bases and 12 bases, there was a span of 11 bases. CDR3 coding DNA: TGTGCCAGCAGTCTAGGACGGAGGCAGTTCTTC. Translation: CASSLGRRQFF.

The J gene is TRBJ2-1, the V gene TRBV19, with D possibly being TRBD2 (6 bases). Germline V gives CDR1 LNHDA, CDR2 SQIVND (reference sequence). CDR3 length: 16 amino acids. Deletions cut 8 bases from V and 1 base from J, with 18 bases between. CDR3 bases: TGTGCCAGTCGCCCTTGGGACGGGGGTTCCTACAATGAGCAGTTCTTC. Translating gives CASRPWDGGSYNEQFF.

The J gene is TRBJ2-1, the V gene TRBV7-9; the D call may be TRBD1 or TRBD2 (5 bases each). The length of the CDR3 is 17 residues. Trimming removed 1 base at V and 0 bases at J, with 13 bases between. Germline V gives CDR1 SEHNR, CDR2 FQNEAQ (reference sequence). CDR3 residues: CASSLGETASSYNEQFF. Written as DNA, the CDR3 is TGTGCCAGCAGCTTAGGGGAGACAGCTAGCTCCTACAATGAGCAGTTCTTC.

The gene calls are TRBV2 and TRBJ1-2; D unresolved. The CDR3 length is 15 residues. Germline V gives CDR1 SNHLY, CDR2 FYNNEI. Between the trimmed V and J ends, which lost 1 base and 4 bases, there was a span of 13 bases. DNA for the CDR3: TGTGCCAGCAGTGAAGACTCCAGGCAACCCTATGGCTACACCTTC. Protein sequence: CASSEDSRQPYGYTF.

The chain carries TRBV19 and TRBJ1-4, with 10 bases fitting TRBD1. CDR1 is LNHDA, CDR2 SQIVND, per germline (reference sequence). The CDR3 sequence is 14 residues long. After removal of 7 bases from V and 9 bases from J, the junction contained 8 bases not matched to a gene. The CDR3 DNA reads TGTGCCAGTACCCCCGGGGACAGGGGCCAAAAACTGTTTTTT. Protein product: CASTPGDRGQKLFF.

The V gene is TRBV10-3, the J gene TRBJ2-1, with TRBD1 as a possible D gene (6 bases). V was shortened by 2 bases and J by 8 bases, with 28 bases between the two germline ends. The CDR3 is 19 residues long. The germline CDR1 and CDR2 sequences are ENHRY and SYGVKD. Here the CDR3 reads CAISEPEVGNRAAFDEQFF. CDR3 coding DNA: TGTGCCATCAGTGAGCCCGAAGTAGGGAACAGGGCGGCCTTCGATGAGCAGTTCTTC.

The gene calls are TRBV28 and TRBJ2-5; tentatively, D is TRBD2 (5 bases). V was trimmed by 3 bases and J by 1 base, leaving 6 bases between them. Germline values: CDR1 MDHEN, CDR2 SYDVKM. The CDR3 loop spans 13 amino acids. The DNA of the CDR3 is TGTGCCAGCAGTTTCAGCGGCCAAGAGACCCAGTACTTC. This gives the protein CASSFSGQETQYF.

This clone was recorded once. The chain carries TRBV3-1 (or the pseudogene TRBV3-2) and TRBJ2-5, with D perhaps matching TRBD1 (6 bases). This CDR3 contains 14 residues. V gave up 5 bases and J gave up 2 bases, with 12 bases separating them. In germline, CDR1 is LGHDT, CDR2 YNNKEL (reference sequence). CDR3 residues: CASSYVGAQETQYF. The CDR3 nucleotides read TGTGCCAGCAGCTACGTGGGGGCTCAAGAGACCCAGTACTTC.